These 26 T cell receptor beta chains were all obtained from the same sample, sequenced in a study of T cells expressing NK-cell markers. From the 5' RACE reads, TCRdb lists one entry per CDR3 protein and no DNA. Its listing shows 350,000 to 400,000 distinct CDR3 sequences. The specimen sequenced was blood T cells: a sorted CD56 or NKG2C T cell subset, CD4+ or CD8+ T cells, or bulk PBMC T cells (not recorded which). Every receptor here comes from a woman aged 45-59 years in good health.

The gene calls are TRBV9 and TRBJ1-5. The germline CDR1 and CDR2 sequences are SGDLS and YYNGEE. The CDR3 totals 13 residues. The CDR3 here is CASSVEDGQPQHF.

The chain couples TRBV21-1 to TRBJ1-1. TRBV21-1 is shown as a pseudogene. This CDR3 comprises 12 residues. The CDR3 reads CASSNLRTKAFF.

The chain uses TRBV9 and TRBJ2-6; with no DNA, the TCRdb D assignment of TRBD2 cannot be verified. This CDR3 has 20 residues. The V gene's germline CDR1 is SGDLS and CDR2 YYNGEE. This CDR3 is CASSDSLLAGGPPGANVLTF.

The V and J genes are TRBV25-1 and TRBJ2-2; TCRdb's assignment of TRBD2 cannot be checked, as there is no DNA. The CDR3 spans 16 residues. Germline CDR1 MGHDK, CDR2 SYGVNS. The CDR3: CASSDPLAGNTGELFF.

The chain carries TRBV18 and TRBJ2-1. The CDR3 has 13 amino acids. Looked up from germline, CDR1 is KGHSH and CDR2 is LQKENI. CDR3 protein: CASSPGRSDEQFF.

The rearrangement joins TRBV20-1 to TRBJ2-7; TCRdb gives TRBD1 as the D gene, but with no DNA this cannot be confirmed. In germline, CDR1 is DFQATT, CDR2 SNEGSKA (reference sequence). The CDR3 spans 13 residues. The CDR3 is CSARLQGTYEQYF.

The rearrangement links TRBV5-6 to TRBJ2-7; TCRdb proposes TRBD1, but this gene call is untestable without DNA. This CDR3 is built from 14 residues. Germline values: CDR1 SGHDT, CDR2 YYEEEE. The CDR3 here is CASGLRGPTYEQYF.

The gene calls are TRBV20-1 and TRBJ2-3; the TCRdb call, TRBD2, lacks DNA for checking. Germline V CDR1 and CDR2: DFQATT, SNEGSKA (reference sequence). The CDR3 consists of 16 residues. The CDR3 sequence is CSARDPGSGITDTQYF.

V usage is TRBV5-6 and J usage is TRBJ1-1. Looked up from germline, CDR1 is SGHDT and CDR2 is YYEEEE. The CDR3 length is 13 residues. The CDR3: CASSLGASPAAFF.

The CDR3 loop is CASSAGFGAQYF. The chain employs TRBV12-3 or TRBV12-4 and TRBJ2-5; the D gene TCRdb calls, TRBD2, cannot be checked with no DNA. The CDR3 loop spans 12 amino acids.

The CDR3 protein is CSARDLQGSGANVLTF. The V gene is TRBV20-1, the J gene TRBJ2-6. Germline CDR1 DFQATT, CDR2 SNEGSKA (reference sequence). This CDR3 contains 16 residues.

The rearrangement joins TRBV20-1 to TRBJ2-3; without DNA, the TCRdb call of TRBD2 cannot be checked. The V gene's germline CDR1 is DFQATT and CDR2 SNEGSKA (reference sequence). The length of the CDR3 is 19 residues. The CDR3 reads CSARASGLAARLPTDTQYF.

The CDR3 reads CASRGRDTQYF. The rearrangement joins TRBV28 to TRBJ2-3; the D gene TCRdb calls, TRBD2, cannot be checked with no DNA. The length of the CDR3 is 11 residues. Germline assignment: CDR1 MDHEN and CDR2 SYDVKM.

The chain links TRBV30 to TRBJ2-3; the TCRdb call, TRBD1, lacks DNA for checking. CDR3 length: 12 residues. Germline assignment: CDR1 GTSNPN and CDR2 SVGIG (reference sequence). CDR3 protein: CAWSHQGGTQYF.

This chain uses TRBV5-1 with TRBJ1-3; TCRdb's D call, TRBD1, is unchecked because there is no DNA. Germline-derived CDR1 and CDR2 are SGHRS and YFSETQ. This CDR3 is 15 amino acids long. CDR3 amino acids: CASSLDGASTDTIYF.

The CDR3: CASSRLGKPNTGELFF. The V and J genes are TRBV11-2 and TRBJ2-2. The CDR3 has 16 residues. CDR1 and CDR2 from the germline V gene are SGHAT and FQNNGV.

CDR3 sequence: CSATQTGGLVGELFF. The genes are TRBV29-1 and TRBJ2-2; TCRdb's D gene call, TRBD1, goes unchecked for lack of DNA. CDR3 length: 15 amino acids. Germline V CDR1 and CDR2: SQVTM, ANQGSEA.

The chain employs TRBV27 and TRBJ2-1; TCRdb selects TRBD2, and the lack of DNA leaves this call unchecked. This CDR3 has 16 amino acids. Germline CDR1 MNHEY, CDR2 SMNVEV (reference sequence). The CDR3 loop reads CASSWNSGATYNEQFF.

The chain couples TRBV12-3 or TRBV12-4 to TRBJ2-7; with no DNA, the TCRdb D assignment of TRBD1 cannot be verified. The CDR3 runs to 15 residues. This CDR3 reads CASRHRDRGTYEQYF.

The chain links TRBV20-1 to TRBJ2-2. Germline CDR1 DFQATT, CDR2 SNEGSKA (reference sequence). CDR3 length equals 13 residues. The CDR3 here is CSAAGQRTGELFF.

This chain links TRBV3-1 with TRBJ2-5; there is no DNA to check the TCRdb D call of TRBD2. This CDR3 is built from 16 residues. CDR1 and CDR2 (germline): LGHDT, YNNKEL (reference sequence). The CDR3 here is CASSQTGLAGRETQYF.

The rearrangement links TRBV20-1 to TRBJ2-3; TCRdb picks TRBD1, but there is no DNA to check that call. Looked up from germline, CDR1 is DFQATT and CDR2 is SNEGSKA (reference sequence). There are 14 residues in the CDR3. The CDR3 sequence is CSARGTRGTDTQYF.

CDR3 sequence: CASSSIRGTSTDTQYF. V gene TRBV7-3 combines with J gene TRBJ2-3; TCRdb selects TRBD1, and the lack of DNA leaves this call unchecked. The CDR3 has 16 residues. CDR1 SGHTA and CDR2 FQGTGA come from the germline V gene.

V usage is TRBV7-9 and J usage is TRBJ1-6. Germline CDR1 SEHNR, CDR2 FQNEAQ (reference sequence). The CDR3 has 11 amino acids. The CDR3 loop reads CASRQNSPLHF.

The V and J genes are TRBV10-3 and TRBJ2-1. CDR3 length: 15 amino acids. CDR1 ENHRY and CDR2 SYGVKD come from the germline V gene. CDR3 sequence reads: CAISGRTSPKDEQFF.

Here the CDR3 reads CASSNSGAYYGYTF. The chain joins TRBV12-3 or TRBV12-4 to TRBJ1-2; checking the TCRdb D call of TRBD1 is not possible without DNA. This CDR3 region has 14 residues.